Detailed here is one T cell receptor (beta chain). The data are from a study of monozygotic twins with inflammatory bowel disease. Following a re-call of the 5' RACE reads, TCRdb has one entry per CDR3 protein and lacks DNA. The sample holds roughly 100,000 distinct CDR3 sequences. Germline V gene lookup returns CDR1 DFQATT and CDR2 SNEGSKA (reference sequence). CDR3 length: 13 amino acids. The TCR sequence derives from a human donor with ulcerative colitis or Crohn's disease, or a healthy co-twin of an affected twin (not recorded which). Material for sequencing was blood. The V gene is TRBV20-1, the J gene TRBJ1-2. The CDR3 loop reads CSASSGFEDGYTF.